The 5 T cell receptor beta chains given below trace back to one sample, sequenced in a study of T cell responses to AZD1222 COVID-19 vaccine. The table came from immunoSEQ multiplex PCR; TCRdb's copy has only in-frame clones and leaves some out. The table records 100,000 to 140,000 clones, around nine tenths of them present only once. Source: peripheral blood, taken on day 0 of AZD1222 vaccination. All receptors derive from an adult in good health.

V gene TRBV7-9 combines with J gene TRBJ1-1; 7 bases line up with TRBD1. The CDR3 runs 12 residues. Per the germline V gene, CDR1 is SEHNR and CDR2 is FQNEAQ (reference sequence). The J segment lost 11 bases and the V segment lost 3 bases, leaving 6 bases of the junction unmatched. The chain's CDR3 is CASSFLTGHAFF. As DNA, the CDR3 is TGTGCCAGCAGCTTTCTGACAGGGCACGCTTTCTTT.

This rearrangement joins TRBV7-8 to TRBJ2-7; D remains unclear. The CDR3 runs to 14 residues. V shed 1 base and J shed 5 bases, with 12 bases lying between them. Germline V CDR1 and CDR2: SGHVS, FQNEAQ. The CDR3 coding sequence is TGTGCCAGCAGCTTAGTGGGCCAGCTTAACGAGCAGTACTTC. This sequence encodes CASSLVGQLNEQYF.

The chain joins TRBV7-2 to TRBJ2-3; TRBD2 matches at 11 bases. This CDR3 region has 19 residues. J lost 4 bases, V lost 0 bases, and 12 bases had no gene match. The germline V gene encodes CDR1 SGHTA and CDR2 FQGNSA. The CDR3 DNA is TGTGCCAGCAGCTTAGCCCCTAGGGGTTTTAGCGGGGGGGCAGATACGCAGTATTTT. This encodes CASSLAPRGFSGGADTQYF.

The J gene is TRBJ1-5, the V gene TRBV19; TRBD1 matches 8 bases. Per the germline V gene, CDR1 is LNHDA and CDR2 is SQIVND (reference sequence). The CDR3 length is 14 residues. The V segment lost 7 bases and the J segment 7 bases; nucleotides outside the gene matches: 9. The CDR3 sequence is CASTRQGLRQPQHF. The CDR3 DNA follows: TGTGCCAGTACCCGACAGGGGTTGAGGCAGCCCCAGCATTTT.

This clone was observed a few times. J is TRBJ2-2 and V is TRBV4-2; D perhaps matches TRBD2 (6 bases). This CDR3 has 14 amino acids. V was shortened by 0 bases and J by 6 bases, with 8 bases between the two germline ends. Germline values: CDR1 LGHNA, CDR2 YNFKEQ. The CDR3 DNA sequence: TGTGCCAGCAGCCAAGATAGACTAGCCGGGGAGCTGTTTTTT. Amino acid sequence: CASSQDRLAGELFF.